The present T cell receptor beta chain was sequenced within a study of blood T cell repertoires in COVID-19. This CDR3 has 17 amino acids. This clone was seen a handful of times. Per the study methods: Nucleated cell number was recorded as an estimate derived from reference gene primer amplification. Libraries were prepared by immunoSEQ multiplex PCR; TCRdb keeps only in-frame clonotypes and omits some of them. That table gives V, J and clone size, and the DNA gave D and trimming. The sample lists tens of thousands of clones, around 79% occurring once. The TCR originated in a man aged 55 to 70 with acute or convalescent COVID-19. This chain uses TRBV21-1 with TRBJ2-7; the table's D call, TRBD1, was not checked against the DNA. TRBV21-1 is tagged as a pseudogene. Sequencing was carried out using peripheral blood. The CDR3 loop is CASSKVVQVGTGREQYF. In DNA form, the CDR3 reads TGTGCCAGCAGCAAAGTAGTACAGGTGGGGACAGGGCGCGAGCAGTACTTC.